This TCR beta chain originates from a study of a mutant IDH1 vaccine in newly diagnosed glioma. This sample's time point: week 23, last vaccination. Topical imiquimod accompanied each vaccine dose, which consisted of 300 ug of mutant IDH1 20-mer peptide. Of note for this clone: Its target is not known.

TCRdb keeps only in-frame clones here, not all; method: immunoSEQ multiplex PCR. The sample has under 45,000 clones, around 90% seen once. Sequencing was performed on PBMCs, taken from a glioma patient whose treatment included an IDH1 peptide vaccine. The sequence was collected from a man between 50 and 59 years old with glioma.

Here the CDR3 DNA reads TGCAGCGTTCTCCCGGGATGGAGGACTGAAGCTTTCTTT. Encoded protein: CSVLPGWRTEAFF. The V call is TRBV29-1, the J call TRBJ1-1, with D unresolved. V was clipped by 5 bases and J by 5 bases, with 15 bases between them. Looked up from germline, CDR1 is SQVTM and CDR2 is ANQGSEA. This CDR3 is 13 amino acids long. Drawing the rest from reference TRBV29-1 and TRBJ1-1, the complete variable domain is SAVISQKPSRDICQRGTSLTIQCQVDSQVTMMFWYRQQPGQSLTLIATANQGSEATYESGFVIDKFPISRPNLTFSTLTVSNMSPEDSSIYLCSVLPGWRTEAFFGQGTRLTVV.